The source of this T cell receptor beta chain is a study of cytomegalovirus exposure and HLA in healthy donors. Vbeta (60) and Jbeta (13) primers were used in the PCR. Here immunoSEQ multiplex PCR was the method, and the copy in TCRdb shows in-frame clones only, minus some. The sample includes 150,000 to 200,000 clones, approximately 80% of them seen just once. J lost 5 bases, V lost 5 bases, and 10 bases had no gene match. CDR3 length: 14 amino acids. Germline V gives CDR1 SQVTM, CDR2 ANQGSEA. Points from the study as a whole: An analysis was carried out at a later point. It showed that HLA-associated TCR beta chains were more clonally expanded than equally common non-associated chains. Sequencing likely caused a cluster of highly shared sequence variants. Available immune exposure information was restricted to CMV serostatus only.

Note on this clone: The antigen is not known.

The chain carries TRBV29-1 and TRBJ1-2; TRBD1 matches 8 bases. The clonotype was recovered from a young man in good health and CMV-seropositive. Source material: PBMCs. The CDR3 sequence is CSVSGQGLSYGYTF. CDR3 DNA sequence: TGCAGCGTTTCCGGACAGGGTTTATCATATGGCTACACCTTC.